This T cell receptor beta chain emerged from a study of Graves' ophthalmopathy and Graves' hyperthyroidism. Overall study: Peripheral blood collection took place at initial diagnosis, before any treatment. Overall study results and limits: Clonotypes were expanded in thyroid at above 0.001 frequency, and most also appeared in blood. The model predicted ophthalmopathy progression with 70.59% sensitivity and around 74% specificity.

The CDR3 is made up of 19 amino acids. V shed 5 bases and J 3 bases; nucleotides not matched to a gene: 11. In germline, CDR1 is MNHEY, CDR2 SVGAGI. This clonotype was detected many times. Its antigen is not identified. The authors amplified TCR beta CDR3 regions from RNA transcripts. Second-round multiplex PCR came after first-round RT-PCR with HTBI primers. Each CDR3 protein gets one entry after TCRdb re-called the multiplex PCR reads with MiXCR. Of some 520,000 distinct CDR3 sequences listed, around 15% are singletons. V gene TRBV6-5 combines with J gene TRBJ2-6; 12 nucleotides line up with TRBD1. The sequence was collected from a woman between 25 and 40 years old with Graves' ophthalmopathy. The sample was blood. CDR3 DNA: TGTGCCAGCAGTCAAACTTGGGGACAGGGGGCAGGTGGGGCCAACGTCCTGACTTTC. Its translation is CASSQTWGQGAGGANVLTF.